The present T cell receptor beta chain was sequenced within a study of circulating and synovial CD4+ cells in juvenile arthritis. Study conclusions and caveats: Vbeta family usage analysis did not detect the pathogenic-like versus bulk difference. Deeper sequencing increased measured overlap with synovial clonotypes.

A remark on this clone: What it binds is unknown.

V shed 4 bases and J 3 bases; nucleotides not matched to a gene: 7. The CDR3 consists of 16 residues. Germline CDR1 is SGDLS and CDR2 is YYNGEE. Clones were read by immunoSEQ multiplex PCR, and TCRdb kept only the in-frame ones, dropping some. Of 30,000 to 40,000 clones listed, nearly 97% are singletons. Sequencing was done on a sample of CD4+ T cells from blood. This receptor was obtained from a human donor with juvenile idiopathic arthritis. The chain uses TRBV9 and TRBJ2-3; 11 bases fit TRBD1. CDR3 loop: CASSRRTGGATDTQYF. Here the CDR3 DNA reads TGTGCCAGCAGCAGACGGACAGGGGGCGCAACAGATACGCAGTATTTT.